This T cell receptor beta chain came from a study of blood T cells in healthy people across ages. Study-wide findings and caveats: Significant beta diversity loss was already apparent by age roughly 40, declining roughly linearly. As naive T cell percentage varied, TCR beta diversity correlated strongly with it.

A J-beta primer mix and a sample-barcoded 5' primer were used in a second PCR of roughly 6 to 12 cycles. TCRdb recomputed calls from the 5' RACE reads with MiXCR, one row per CDR3 protein. The data contain 780,000 or so distinct CDR3 sequences, just under 25% of them singletons. CDR3 length: 16 amino acids. Germline V gene lookup returns CDR1 LNHNV and CDR2 YYDKDF (reference sequence). V was cut by 1 base and J by 2 bases, with 11 bases left in between. The sample holds a few counts of this clonotype. As yet, its antigen is unknown. This sample also belongs to another study, concerning T cells of mothers and their children. Per that study: Roughly 6 children, together with their three healthy Caucasian mothers, made up the donors.

Sequences were obtained from blood. This TCR was sampled from a boy between 10 and 17 years old in good health. The rearrangement uses TRBV15 and TRBJ2-2; D may be TRBD2 (7 bases). CDR3 DNA: TGTGCCACCAGCAGAGGGGGGGGGCTAAACACCGGGGAGCTGTTTTTT. It is translated as CATSRGGGLNTGELFF.